This T cell receptor beta chain was observed in a study of vaccination and CD4 T cells after COVID-19. Looking at the study overall: Post-COVID specimens were obtained a median about 100 days after diagnosis (range 35 to 161). Study outcomes and limitations: Among those convalescent, a median approximately 83% of reactive clones emerged solely post-vaccination.

At the Johns Hopkins FTIC core, DNA taken from cultured CD4+ T cells was sequenced by way of the Oncomine TCR Beta short-read assay. TCRdb itself ran the PCR reads through MiXCR, one entry per CDR3 protein. This repertoire shows 12,000 to 15,000 distinct CDR3 sequences, roughly 50% found once; its top ten account for roughly a tenth. Comments on this clonotype: Its antigen is currently unknown.

Trimming removed 5 bases at V and 3 bases at J, with 7 bases between. This CDR3 has 12 residues. Germline V gives CDR1 MDHEN, CDR2 SYDVKM. Described treatment: 10-day PBMC culture with coronavirus spike peptide pools or control peptides (ViraFEST assay). V gene TRBV28 combines with J gene TRBJ2-5; TRBD1 is a possible D gene (6 bases). Here the sequenced sample was CD4+ T cells from blood, cultured in vitro, taken before SARS-CoV-2 vaccination. This TCR was sampled from a human donor who had recovered from COVID-19. This CDR3 reads CASSQGKETQYF. The CDR3, as DNA: TGTGCCAGCAGTCAGGGGAAAGAGACCCAGTACTTC.